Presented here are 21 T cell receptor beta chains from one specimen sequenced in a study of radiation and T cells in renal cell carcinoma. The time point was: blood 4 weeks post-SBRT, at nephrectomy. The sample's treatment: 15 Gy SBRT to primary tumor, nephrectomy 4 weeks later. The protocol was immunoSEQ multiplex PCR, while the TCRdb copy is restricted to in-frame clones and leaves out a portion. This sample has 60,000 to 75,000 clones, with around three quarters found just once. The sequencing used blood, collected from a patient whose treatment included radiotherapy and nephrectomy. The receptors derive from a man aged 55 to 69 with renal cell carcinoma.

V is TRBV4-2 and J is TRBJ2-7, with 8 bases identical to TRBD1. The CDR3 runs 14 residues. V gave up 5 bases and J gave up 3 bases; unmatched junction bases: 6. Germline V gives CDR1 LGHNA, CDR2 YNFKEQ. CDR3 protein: CASSFTGGGYEQYF. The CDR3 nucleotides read TGTGCCAGCAGCTTTACAGGGGGAGGCTACGAGCAGTACTTC.

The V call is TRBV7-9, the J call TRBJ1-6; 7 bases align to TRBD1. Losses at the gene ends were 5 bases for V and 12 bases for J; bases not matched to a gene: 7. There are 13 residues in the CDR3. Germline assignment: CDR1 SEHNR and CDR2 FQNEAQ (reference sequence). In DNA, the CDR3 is TGTGCCAGCAGCCGGGACAGTAGAGAACCCCTCCACTTT. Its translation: CASSRDSREPLHF.

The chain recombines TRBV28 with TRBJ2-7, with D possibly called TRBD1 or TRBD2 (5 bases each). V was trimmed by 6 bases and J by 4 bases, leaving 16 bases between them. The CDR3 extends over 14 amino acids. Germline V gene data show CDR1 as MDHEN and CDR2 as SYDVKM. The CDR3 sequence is CASRSNPRGYEQYV. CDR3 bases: TGTGCCAGCAGATCAAACCCGAGGGGTTACGAGCAGTACGTC.

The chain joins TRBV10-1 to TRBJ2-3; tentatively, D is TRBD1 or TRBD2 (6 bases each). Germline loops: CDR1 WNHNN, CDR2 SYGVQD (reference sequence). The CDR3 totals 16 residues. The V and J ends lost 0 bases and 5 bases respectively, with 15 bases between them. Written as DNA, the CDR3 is TGCGCCAGCAGTGAGTCGACTCGGGGGCTGATAGATACGCAGTATTTT. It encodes CASSESTRGLIDTQYF.

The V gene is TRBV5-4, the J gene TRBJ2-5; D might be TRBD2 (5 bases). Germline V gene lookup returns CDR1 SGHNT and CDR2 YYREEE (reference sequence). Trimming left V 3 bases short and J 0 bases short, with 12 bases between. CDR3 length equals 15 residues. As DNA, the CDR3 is TGTGCCAGCAGCTACGGCGGGTTGAACCAAGAGACCCAGTACTTC. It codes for CASSYGGLNQETQYF.

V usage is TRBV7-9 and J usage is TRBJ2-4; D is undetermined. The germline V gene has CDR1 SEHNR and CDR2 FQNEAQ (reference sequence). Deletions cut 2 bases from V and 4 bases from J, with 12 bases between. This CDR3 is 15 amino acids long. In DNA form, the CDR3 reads TGTGCCAGCAGCTTAAACAGCAAAACTAAAAACATTCAGTACTTC. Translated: CASSLNSKTKNIQYF.

As DNA, the CDR3 is TGTGCCAGCAGTTACTCCGGACAGGGAAATGGCTACACCTTC. Translating it yields CASSYSGQGNGYTF. The V and J genes are TRBV6-5 and TRBJ1-2; 8 nucleotides align to TRBD1. The CDR3 is 14 residues long. Germline lookup yields CDR1 MNHEY and CDR2 SVGAGI. V was pared by 0 bases and J by 6 bases, with 3 bases of the junction left unmatched.

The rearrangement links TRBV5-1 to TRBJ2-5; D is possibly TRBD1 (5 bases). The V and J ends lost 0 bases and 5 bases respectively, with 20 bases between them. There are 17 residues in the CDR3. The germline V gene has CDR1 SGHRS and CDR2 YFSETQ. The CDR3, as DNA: TGCGCCAGCAGCTTGGAGTCCGGCAGGGCGGTCGGGGAGACCCAGTACTTC. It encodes CASSLESGRAVGETQYF.

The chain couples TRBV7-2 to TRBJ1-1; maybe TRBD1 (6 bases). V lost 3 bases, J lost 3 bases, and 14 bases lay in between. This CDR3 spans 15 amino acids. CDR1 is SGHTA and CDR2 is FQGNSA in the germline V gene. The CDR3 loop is CASSFGGFGDTEAFF. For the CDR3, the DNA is TGTGCCAGCAGCTTCGGGGGCTTTGGGGACACTGAAGCTTTCTTT.

CDR3 DNA: TGTGCCAGCACCGCAGGGGGCTCTGAAGCTTTCTTT. This codes for CASTAGGSEAFF. This chain uses TRBV6-1 with TRBJ1-1; 8 nucleotides line up with TRBD1. Germline V gene lookup returns CDR1 MNHNS and CDR2 SASEGT. With 7 bases clipped from V and 6 bases from J, the junction kept 4 bases outside the gene matches. The CDR3 runs to 12 residues.

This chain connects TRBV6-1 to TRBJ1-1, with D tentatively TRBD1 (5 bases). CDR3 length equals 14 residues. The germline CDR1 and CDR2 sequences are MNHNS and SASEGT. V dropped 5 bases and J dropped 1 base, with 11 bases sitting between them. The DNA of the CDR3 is TGTGCCAGCAGTCCGGGACGGTGGAACACTGAAGCTTTCTTT. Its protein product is CASSPGRWNTEAFF.

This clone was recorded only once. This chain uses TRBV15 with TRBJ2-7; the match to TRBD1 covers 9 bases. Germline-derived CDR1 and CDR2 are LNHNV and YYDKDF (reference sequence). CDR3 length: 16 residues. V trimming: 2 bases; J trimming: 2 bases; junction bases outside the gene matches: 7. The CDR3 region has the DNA TGTGCCACCAGCAGATCCCCGGGACAGGGACCCTACGAGCAGTACTTC. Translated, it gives CATSRSPGQGPYEQYF.

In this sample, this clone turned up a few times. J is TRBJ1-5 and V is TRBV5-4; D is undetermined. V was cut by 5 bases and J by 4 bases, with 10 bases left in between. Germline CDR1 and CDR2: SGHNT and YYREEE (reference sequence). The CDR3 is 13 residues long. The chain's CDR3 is CASRKEPNQPQHF. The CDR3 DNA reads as TGTGCCAGCAGGAAGGAGCCTAATCAGCCCCAGCATTTT.

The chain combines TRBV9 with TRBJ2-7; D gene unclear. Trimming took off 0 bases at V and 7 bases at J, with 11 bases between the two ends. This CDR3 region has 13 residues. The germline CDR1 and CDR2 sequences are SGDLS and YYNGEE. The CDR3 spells CASSVGNSGEQYV. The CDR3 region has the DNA TGTGCCAGCAGCGTAGGTAACAGTGGAGAGCAGTACGTC.

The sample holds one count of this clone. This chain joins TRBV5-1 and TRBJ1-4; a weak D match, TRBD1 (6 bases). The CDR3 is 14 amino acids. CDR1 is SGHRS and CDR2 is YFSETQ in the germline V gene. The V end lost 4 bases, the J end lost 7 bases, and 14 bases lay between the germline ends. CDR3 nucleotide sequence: TGCGCCAGCAGCATCACAGGGAACGGTGAAAAACTGTTTTTT. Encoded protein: CASSITGNGEKLFF.

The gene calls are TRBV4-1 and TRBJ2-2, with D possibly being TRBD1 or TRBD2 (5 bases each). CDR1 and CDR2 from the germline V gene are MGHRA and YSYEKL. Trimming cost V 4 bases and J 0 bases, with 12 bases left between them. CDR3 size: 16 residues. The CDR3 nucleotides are TGCGCCAGCAGCCCTCGGGACGTAACGAACACCGGGGAGCTGTTTTTT. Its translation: CASSPRDVTNTGELFF.

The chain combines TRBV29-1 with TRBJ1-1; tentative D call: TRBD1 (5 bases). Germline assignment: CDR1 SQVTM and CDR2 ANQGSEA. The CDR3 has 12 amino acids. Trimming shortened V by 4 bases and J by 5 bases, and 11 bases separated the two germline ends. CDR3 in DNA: TGCAGCGTTGGACGAGAGGGGACTGAAGCTTTCTTT. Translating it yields CSVGREGTEAFF.

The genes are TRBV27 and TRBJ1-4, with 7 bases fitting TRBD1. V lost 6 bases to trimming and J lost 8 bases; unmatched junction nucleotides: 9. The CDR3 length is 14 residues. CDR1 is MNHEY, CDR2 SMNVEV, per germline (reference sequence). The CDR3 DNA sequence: TGTGCCAGCAGCCTCGGGGCAGGGGGGGAAAAACTGTTTTTT. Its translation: CASSLGAGGEKLFF. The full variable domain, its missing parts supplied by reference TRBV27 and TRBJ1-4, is EAQVTQNPRYLITVTGKKLTVTCSQNMNHEYMSWYRQDPGLGLRQIYYSMNVEVTDKGDVPEGYKVSRKEKRNFPLILESPSPNQTSLYFCASSLGAGGEKLFFGSGTQLSVL.

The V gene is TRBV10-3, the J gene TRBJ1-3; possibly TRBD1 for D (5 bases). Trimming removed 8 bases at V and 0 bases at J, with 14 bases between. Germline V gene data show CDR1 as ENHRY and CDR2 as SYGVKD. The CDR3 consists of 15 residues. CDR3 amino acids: CAIGDRTSSGNTIYF. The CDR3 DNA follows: TGTGCCATCGGAGATAGGACAAGCTCTGGAAACACCATATATTTT.

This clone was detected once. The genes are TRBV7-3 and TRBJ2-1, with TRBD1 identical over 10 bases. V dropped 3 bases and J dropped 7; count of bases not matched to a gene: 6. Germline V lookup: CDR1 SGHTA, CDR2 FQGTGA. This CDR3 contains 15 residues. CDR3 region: CASSLGQGIGNEQFF. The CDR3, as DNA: TGTGCCAGCAGCTTGGGACAGGGGATAGGAAATGAGCAGTTCTTC.

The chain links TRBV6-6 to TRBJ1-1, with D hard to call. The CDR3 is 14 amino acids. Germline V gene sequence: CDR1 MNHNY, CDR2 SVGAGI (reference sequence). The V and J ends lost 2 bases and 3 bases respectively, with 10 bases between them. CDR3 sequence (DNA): TGTGCCAGCAGTTACCGATCGGTGGACACTGAAGCTTTCTTT. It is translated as CASSYRSVDTEAFF.